This T cell receptor (beta chain) was sequenced in a study of blood T cell repertoires in COVID-19. CDR1 is SGHNT and CDR2 is YYREEE in the germline V gene (reference sequence). V lost 0 bases to trimming and J lost 1 base, with 7 bases between them. The CDR3 is made up of 14 amino acids. The cohort comprised adults aged roughly 18 to 90 years residing in about two dozen US areas. Cohort assignment relied on participant-reported clinical history. Symptom resolution, clearance, or two negative PCRs marked the recovered donors of Cohort 3. Here immunoSEQ multiplex PCR was the method, and the copy in TCRdb shows in-frame clones only, minus some. The table has about 250,000 clones, 80% to 85% seen once.

The TCR sequence derives from a man in his forties or fifties who had recovered from COVID-19. The gene calls are TRBV5-4 and TRBJ2-5; D is ambiguous. Sequencing input: PBMCs or T cells enriched from blood (not recorded which). CDR3 nucleotides: TGTGCCAGCAGCTTGGTCCCCCTCCAAGAGACCCAGTACTTC. Translation gives CASSLVPLQETQYF.